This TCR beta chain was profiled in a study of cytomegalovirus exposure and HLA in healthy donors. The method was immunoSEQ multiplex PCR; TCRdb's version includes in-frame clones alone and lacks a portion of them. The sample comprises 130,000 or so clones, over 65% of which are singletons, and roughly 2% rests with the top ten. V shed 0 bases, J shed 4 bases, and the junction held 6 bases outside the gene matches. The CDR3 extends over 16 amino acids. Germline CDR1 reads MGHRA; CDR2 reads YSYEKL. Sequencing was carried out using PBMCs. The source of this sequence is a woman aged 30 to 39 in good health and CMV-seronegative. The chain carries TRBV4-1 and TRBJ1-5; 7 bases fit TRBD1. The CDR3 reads CASSQDPTGRNQPQHF. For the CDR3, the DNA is TGCGCCAGCAGCCAAGATCCGACAGGGAGGAATCAGCCCCAGCATTTT.